Listed here are 31 T cell receptor beta chains from one sample, sequenced in a study of control samples from healthy donors and cancer patients. The protocol was immunoSEQ multiplex PCR, while the TCRdb copy is restricted to in-frame clones and leaves out a portion. Seen here are 80,000 to 100,000 clones, just under 95% observed once, and the top ten hold around 3%. The sequencing sample was made of blood. The origin of the receptors is a human donor in good health. The donor label of this sample is uncertain.

The chain employs TRBV3-1 (or the pseudogene TRBV3-2) and TRBJ2-6; D is uncertain. Germline V gene lookup returns CDR1 LGHDT and CDR2 YNNKEL (reference sequence). This CDR3 contains 14 residues. V was shortened by 1 base and J by 4 bases, with 5 bases between the two germline ends. CDR3 coding DNA: TGTGCCAGCAGCCAAGCGGAGGGGGCCAACGTCCTGACTTTC. This codes for CASSQAEGANVLTF.

The rearrangement joins TRBV18 to TRBJ2-2, with 10 bases matching TRBD1. The V gene end was trimmed by 6 bases and the J gene end by 4 bases; junction bases not matched to a gene: 8. The CDR3 runs 16 residues. Germline V lookup: CDR1 KGHSH, CDR2 LQKENI. The CDR3 DNA sequence: TGTGCCAGCTCGCAGACAGGGGGCGACGGCACCGGGGAGCTGTTTTTT. Translating it yields CASSQTGGDGTGELFF. Variable domain in full (rest from reference TRBV18 and TRBJ2-2): NAGVMQNPRHLVRRRGQEARLRCSPMKGHSHVYWYRQLPEEGLKFMVYLQKENIIDESGMPKERFSAEFPKEGPSILRIQQVVRGDSAAYFCASSQTGGDGTGELFFGEGSRLTVL.

The chain is built from TRBV29-1 and TRBJ2-3; D is unresolved. This CDR3 has 12 residues. CDR1 SQVTM and CDR2 ANQGSEA come from the germline V gene. Trimming stripped 6 bases from V and 2 bases from J, with 9 bases between. The CDR3 nucleotides read TGCAGCGTCAAAACTTACACAGATACGCAGTATTTT. Translating it yields CSVKTYTDTQYF.

The chain has TRBV5-1 and TRBJ2-5; D remains unclear. There are 16 residues in the CDR3. CDR1 and CDR2 from the germline V gene are SGHRS and YFSETQ. Trimming removed 5 bases from V and 5 bases from J, with 22 bases in between. CDR3 DNA sequence: TGCGCCAGCAGGCCTGGTCCGGGTAGAAATGGCGAGACCCAGTACTTC. Its protein is CASRPGPGRNGETQYF.

The chain carries TRBV24-1 and TRBJ2-3; either TRBD1 or TRBD2 may supply D (5 bases each). The CDR3 length is 15 residues. The germline CDR1 and CDR2 sequences are KGHDR and SFDVKD. Trimming took 4 bases from V and 3 from J, leaving 13 bases between them. The CDR3 here is CATSEGTGVTDTQYF. The CDR3 coding sequence is TGTGCCACCAGTGAGGGGACGGGTGTTACAGATACGCAGTATTTT.

The CDR3 DNA follows: TGTGCCACCAGTGTTAACGAGCAGTACGTC. It translates to CATSVNEQYV. The rearrangement uses TRBV24-1 and TRBJ2-7; the D is unclear. The CDR3 extends over 10 amino acids. V was clipped by 5 bases and J by 5 bases, with 3 bases between them. Germline assignment: CDR1 KGHDR and CDR2 SFDVKD.

This clone was picked up one time. The chain has TRBV7-2 and TRBJ2-5, with 7 bases lining up with TRBD1. Germline V gene lookup returns CDR1 SGHTA and CDR2 FQGNSA. Trimming at V came to 5 bases and at J to 5 bases, leaving 8 bases not matched to a gene. This CDR3 is built from 14 residues. CDR3 DNA sequence: TGTGCCAGCAGCAACACAGGGGTTGGGGAGACCCAGTACTTC. The encoded protein is CASSNTGVGETQYF.

This clone was detected once. J is TRBJ1-5 and V is TRBV19; 8 bases fit TRBD1. V shed 3 bases and J 3 bases; nucleotides not matched to a gene: 7. The CDR3 contains 16 residues. Germline CDR1 is LNHDA and CDR2 is SQIVND (reference sequence). CDR3 DNA: TGTGCCAGTAGTATGCGCAGGGGGCTAGTCAATCAGCCCCAGCATTTT. Encoded protein: CASSMRRGLVNQPQHF.

This chain uses TRBV10-3 with TRBJ1-2, with D perhaps matching TRBD1 (6 bases). With 5 bases removed from V and 5 bases from J, the gap between germline ends came to 9 bases. This CDR3 spans 12 amino acids. The germline V gene has CDR1 ENHRY and CDR2 SYGVKD. The CDR3 bases are TGTGCCATCAGTTCTGGACAGTATGGCTACACCTTC. It translates to CAISSGQYGYTF.

The V and J genes are TRBV12-3 or TRBV12-4 and TRBJ1-2; D not resolved. The CDR3 loop spans 13 amino acids. V shed 8 bases and J shed 5 bases, with 15 bases lying between them. CDR3 amino acids: CASSSQVYYGYTF. CDR3 in DNA: TGTGCCAGCTCGTCCCAGGTCTATTATGGCTACACCTTC.

The chain recombines TRBV18 with TRBJ2-2; 8 bases agree with TRBD1. Germline V gene data show CDR1 as KGHSH and CDR2 as LQKENI. The CDR3 length is 16 residues. The V gene end was trimmed by 3 bases and the J gene end by 2 bases; junction bases not matched to a gene: 5. CDR3 in amino acids: CASSPTTGVNTGELFF. The CDR3 bases are TGTGCCAGCTCACCCACGACAGGGGTTAACACCGGGGAGCTGTTTTTT.

V is TRBV28 and J is TRBJ2-7; D tentatively reads TRBD1 or TRBD2 (5 bases each). The CDR3 loop spans 13 amino acids. The V gene lost 9 bases and the J gene lost 2 bases, with 14 bases spanning the gap. From germline, CDR1 is MDHEN and CDR2 SYDVKM. The CDR3 loop is CASFEGKTYEQYF. For the CDR3, the DNA is TGTGCCAGTTTCGAGGGGAAAACCTACGAGCAGTACTTC.

The chain recombines TRBV7-2 with TRBJ2-3; the D gene could be TRBD1 or TRBD2 (5 bases each). Germline V gives CDR1 SGHTA, CDR2 FQGNSA. Trimming left V 0 bases short and J 4 bases short, with 8 bases between. This CDR3 region has 14 residues. The DNA of the CDR3 is TGTGCCAGCAGCTTAGCTCGGGGCCCAGATACGCAGTATTTT. This gives the protein CASSLARGPDTQYF. The whole variable domain, filled in from reference TRBV7-2 and TRBJ2-3, reads GAGVSQSPSNKVTEKGKDVELRCDPISGHTALYWYRQSLGQGLEFLIYFQGNSAPDKSGLPSDRFSAERTGGSVSTLTIQRTQQEDSAVYLCASSLARGPDTQYFGPGTRLTVL.

This clone was recorded only once. The chain links TRBV30 to TRBJ2-6, with D tentatively TRBD2 (5 bases). This CDR3 has 14 amino acids. The V end lost 1 base, the J end lost 1 base, and 5 bases lay between the germline ends. The germline V gene encodes CDR1 GTSNPN and CDR2 SVGIG (reference sequence). CDR3 bases: TGTGCCTGGAGTGGAGGGTCTGGGGCCAACGTCCTGACTTTC. The encoded protein is CAWSGGSGANVLTF.

The chain carries TRBV4-2 and TRBJ1-4; a weak D match, TRBD1 (5 bases). The CDR3 is 15 residues long. The germline V gene encodes CDR1 LGHNA and CDR2 YNFKEQ. The V end lost 4 bases, the J end lost 0 bases, and 9 bases lay between the germline ends. The CDR3, as DNA: TGTGCCAGCAGCCGAGGGACCACAACTAATGAAAAACTGTTTTTT. Protein sequence: CASSRGTTTNEKLFF.

This clone has just a few counts. The chain has TRBV19 and TRBJ2-7; D is uncertain. CDR3 length equals 13 residues. V was trimmed by 3 bases and J by 2 bases, leaving 8 bases between them. In germline, CDR1 is LNHDA, CDR2 SQIVND (reference sequence). CDR3 protein: CASSMGSPYEQYF. The CDR3 DNA sequence: TGTGCCAGTAGTATGGGATCCCCCTACGAGCAGTACTTC.

This clone was observed a single time. The chain uses TRBV3-1 (or the pseudogene TRBV3-2) and TRBJ2-7, with D perhaps assigned TRBD1 or TRBD2 (6 bases each). CDR3 length: 15 residues. Germline assignment: CDR1 LGHDT and CDR2 YNNKEL (reference sequence). V dropped 3 bases and J dropped 3 bases, with 15 bases sitting between them. In DNA, the CDR3 is TGTGCCAGCAGCCATAGGGGGGCGTGGGACTACGAGCAGTACTTC. Protein sequence: CASSHRGAWDYEQYF.

J is TRBJ2-7 and V is TRBV5-5; 7 positions agree with TRBD2. Per germline, CDR1 SGHKS and CDR2 YYEKEE (reference sequence). J lost 5 bases, V lost 3 bases, and 11 bases had no gene match. This CDR3 is built from 15 residues. The chain's CDR3 is CASSYADPRGNEQYF. DNA for the CDR3: TGTGCCAGCAGCTACGCTGACCCGCGGGGGAACGAGCAGTACTTC.

The table lists this clone with a count of one. The chain is built from TRBV9 and TRBJ1-1; 7 nucleotides match TRBD1. Germline CDR1 and CDR2: SGDLS and YYNGEE. The ends lost 4 bases at V and 1 base at J; junction bases unmatched: 7. CDR3 length: 15 residues. Written as DNA, the CDR3 is TGTGCCAGCAGCCAGACGACAGGGTCGAACACTGAAGCTTTCTTT. Amino acids: CASSQTTGSNTEAFF.

As to this clone: Different DNA sequences within this sample yield the same CDR3. V and J are TRBV20-1 and TRBJ1-4; D gene ambiguous. V was clipped by 0 bases and J by 4 bases, with 0 bases between them. This CDR3 is built from 11 residues. From germline, CDR1 is DFQATT and CDR2 SNEGSKA (reference sequence). For the CDR3, the DNA is TGCAGTGCTAGAGATAATGAAAAACTGTTTTTT. This translates into CSARDNEKLFF.

The chain couples TRBV4-1 to TRBJ1-5; D possibly corresponds to TRBD1 (6 bases). The V gene lost 8 bases and the J gene lost 0 bases, with 14 bases spanning the gap. Per the germline V gene, CDR1 is MGHRA and CDR2 is YSYEKL. The CDR3 totals 15 residues. Written as DNA, the CDR3 is TGCGCCAGCGGGGACAACCCTTTTAGCAATCAGCCCCAGCATTTT. Its protein is CASGDNPFSNQPQHF.

The V call is TRBV18, the J call TRBJ2-1; tentative D call: TRBD2 (6 bases). V lost 6 bases and J 9 bases, leaving 12 bases between the germline ends. The CDR3 has 12 residues. Germline V gene lookup returns CDR1 KGHSH and CDR2 LQKENI. The CDR3 protein is CASSAGGVEQFF. The CDR3 DNA follows: TGTGCCAGCTCCGCAGGCGGGGTTGAGCAGTTCTTC.

The chain employs TRBV4-3 and TRBJ2-3; D possibly corresponds to TRBD2 (7 bases). Trimming pared 0 bases from V and 4 bases from J, leaving 14 bases between. Germline assignment: CDR1 LGHNA and CDR2 YSLEER. This CDR3 region has 16 residues. CDR3 DNA: TGCGCCAGCAGCCAAGATCTGGGGGGGGGCCCAGATACGCAGTATTTT. Translation gives CASSQDLGGGPDTQYF.

The chain joins TRBV2 to TRBJ1-6; no firm D call. In germline, CDR1 is SNHLY, CDR2 FYNNEI. The CDR3 has 10 amino acids. The V gene lost 7 bases and the J gene lost 15 bases, with 10 bases spanning the gap. CDR3 bases: TGTGCCAGCATGGATCTAATCCTCCACTTT. It yields the protein CASMDLILHF.

The genes are TRBV20-1 and TRBJ1-5, with D hard to call. The CDR3 contains 14 residues. The V end was cut by 3 bases, the J end by 5 bases, with 14 bases between. Germline CDR1 is DFQATT and CDR2 is SNEGSKA (reference sequence). Here the CDR3 reads CSASNLGNHQPQHF. The CDR3, as DNA: TGCAGTGCTAGTAACCTGGGAAACCATCAGCCCCAGCATTTT.

V is TRBV10-3 and J is TRBJ2-1, with D uncertain. The CDR3 loop spans 15 amino acids. Germline assignment: CDR1 ENHRY and CDR2 SYGVKD. V was trimmed by 3 bases and J by 5 bases, leaving 14 bases between them. CDR3 in DNA: TGTGCCATCAGTGATTTGGGGTTGGGTGACAATGAGCAGTTCTTC. This encodes CAISDLGLGDNEQFF.

This chain links TRBV19 with TRBJ1-5; D unresolved. The V end was cut by 3 bases, the J end by 2 bases, with 14 bases between. There are 16 residues in the CDR3. Germline V gene sequence: CDR1 LNHDA, CDR2 SQIVND (reference sequence). CDR3 region: CASSIGGSEGNQPQHF. The CDR3 region has the DNA TGTGCCAGTAGTATTGGAGGATCGGAGGGCAATCAGCCCCAGCATTTT.

The chain recombines TRBV5-1 with TRBJ1-3; 7 bases agree with TRBD1. Germline assignment: CDR1 SGHRS and CDR2 YFSETQ. The CDR3 runs to 17 residues. The J segment lost 0 bases and the V segment lost 0 bases, leaving 6 bases of the junction unmatched. The CDR3 region is CASSLAGGFASGNTIYF. The CDR3, as DNA: TGCGCCAGCAGCTTGGCAGGGGGATTTGCCTCTGGAAACACCATATATTTT.

V is TRBV11-2 and J is TRBJ1-3, with D unresolved. There are 15 residues in the CDR3. Germline V gives CDR1 SGHAT, CDR2 FQNNGV. V was clipped by 4 bases and J by 1 base, with 11 bases between them. CDR3 loop: CASSSVRLSGNTIYF. CDR3 sequence (DNA): TGTGCCAGCAGCTCTGTCAGGTTGTCTGGAAACACCATATATTTT. The whole variable domain, filled in from reference TRBV11-2 and TRBJ1-3, reads EAGVAQSPRYKIIEKRQSVAFWCNPISGHATLYWYQQILGQGPKLLIQFQNNGVVDDSQLPKDRFSAERLKGVDSTLKIQPAKLEDSAVYLCASSSVRLSGNTIYFGEGSWLTVV.

The chain recombines TRBV29-1 with TRBJ2-7, with 8 bases matching TRBD1. CDR3 length equals 14 residues. Germline V gene lookup returns CDR1 SQVTM and CDR2 ANQGSEA. Trimming took 8 bases from V and 1 from J; bases not matched to a gene: 10. DNA for the CDR3: TGCAGCATAACCACAGGGGGGATTTCCTACGAGCAGTACTTC. As protein: CSITTGGISYEQYF.

J is TRBJ2-7 and V is TRBV10-3; no firm D call. Germline assignment: CDR1 ENHRY and CDR2 SYGVKD. Trimming stripped 6 bases from V and 0 bases from J, with 9 bases between. The CDR3 has 13 amino acids. In DNA form, the CDR3 reads TGTGCCATCAGGGAGCAGAGCTCCTACGAGCAGTACGTC. It translates to CAIREQSSYEQYV.